A single sample gave rise to the 27 T cell receptor beta chains below, sequenced in a study of Ad26.COV2.S vaccination and SARS-CoV-2 variants. Sequenced by immunoSEQ multiplex PCR; TCRdb stores in-frame clones only, minus some. The profile covers a few hundred thousand clones, with about 83% appearing a single time and approximately 7.8% taken by the ten largest. Sample treatment: over 15 received Ad26.COV2.S at low or high dose, single or two shots; a few received placebo; per-sample allocation not given. All samples were drawn on day 63, counting from the first vaccine or placebo injection. Material: peripheral blood, obtained in a trial of Ad26.COV2.S vaccine versus placebo. The origin of the receptors is a person between 18 and 60 years old who received the Ad26.COV2.S COVID-19 vaccine or a placebo.

The rearrangement joins TRBV11-3 to TRBJ2-5; the D gene is possibly TRBD1 (5 bases). V was cut by 3 bases and J by 4 bases, with 9 bases left in between. The CDR3 is 13 residues long. The germline CDR1 and CDR2 sequences are SGHNT and YENEEA. This CDR3 reads CASSFRVGETQYF. CDR3 bases: TGTGCCAGCAGCTTCAGGGTGGGAGAGACCCAGTACTTC.

V gene TRBV29-1 combines with J gene TRBJ1-5; D unresolved. In germline, CDR1 is SQVTM, CDR2 ANQGSEA. V was trimmed by 6 bases and J by 6 bases, leaving 15 bases between them. The CDR3 is 13 residues long. This chain's CDR3 is CSVRGVPGQPQHF. In DNA, the CDR3 is TGCAGCGTAAGAGGAGTTCCGGGTCAGCCCCAGCATTTT.

The J gene is TRBJ1-5, the V gene TRBV19, with 11 bases matching TRBD1. Per the germline V gene, CDR1 is LNHDA and CDR2 is SQIVND (reference sequence). Germline trimming cut 5 bases from V and 5 bases from J; bases unmatched to any gene: 8. The length of the CDR3 is 16 residues. The CDR3 DNA reads TGTGCCAGTAGTCTCTCGGGACAGGGGGTATATCAGCCCCAGCATTTT. It yields the protein CASSLSGQGVYQPQHF.

A word on this clone: The sample has other DNA sequences that encode this CDR3 too. V is TRBV27 and J is TRBJ1-2, with 8 positions matching TRBD1. The length of the CDR3 is 14 residues. Trimming took 3 bases from V and 3 from J; bases not matched to a gene: 3. The germline V gene has CDR1 MNHEY and CDR2 SMNVEV (reference sequence). The CDR3 nucleotides are TGTGCCAGCAGTTTCGGACAGGGTGACTATGGCTACACCTTC. Its protein product is CASSFGQGDYGYTF.

The V and J genes are TRBV19 and TRBJ1-1; the D gene is possibly TRBD1 (6 bases). The germline V and J ends were trimmed by 5 bases and 6 bases, with 13 bases remaining between them. The CDR3 has 13 residues. Germline CDR1 and CDR2: LNHDA and SQIVND (reference sequence). The CDR3 loop is CASSLGTKSEAFF. The CDR3 nucleotides are TGTGCCAGTAGTCTTGGGACAAAATCTGAAGCTTTCTTT.

J is TRBJ1-2 and V is TRBV5-6; D is uncertain. Germline assignment: CDR1 SGHDT and CDR2 YYEEEE. The germline V and J ends were trimmed by 5 bases and 4 bases, with 9 bases remaining between them. This CDR3 region has 12 residues. CDR3 amino acids: CASSVWGYGYTF. CDR3 in DNA: TGTGCCAGCAGTGTGTGGGGCTATGGCTACACCTTC.

The genes are TRBV29-1 and TRBJ1-2; TRBD1 matches at 9 bases. There are 11 residues in the CDR3. The V and J ends lost 6 bases and 12 bases, in that order; junction bases with no gene match: 8. Germline V gene data show CDR1 as SQVTM and CDR2 as ANQGSEA. The CDR3: CSVSSGTGNTF. CDR3 DNA: TGCAGCGTGTCCTCCGGGACAGGGAACACCTTC.

This sequence joins TRBV11-1 and TRBJ2-2, with D perhaps matching TRBD1 (6 bases). Germline V CDR1 and CDR2: SGHAT, FQDESV (reference sequence). The CDR3 is made up of 15 amino acids. Trimming cost V 5 bases and J 3 bases, with 13 bases left between them. The CDR3 reads CASSHTGHHTGELFF. CDR3 coding DNA: TGTGCCAGCAGCCATACAGGGCACCACACCGGGGAGCTGTTTTTT.

V is TRBV5-1 and J is TRBJ2-7; possible D gene TRBD2, 6 bases. The CDR3 totals 14 residues. The germline V gene encodes CDR1 SGHRS and CDR2 YFSETQ. V lost 1 base and J lost 4, with 12 bases in between. The CDR3 nucleotides are TGCGCCAGCAGCTTGCTCCCGGGGAGGTACGAGCAGTACTTC. Its protein is CASSLLPGRYEQYF.

The CDR3 region is CASSRKRDQSKIYNEQFF. CDR3 bases: TGTGCCAGCAGCCGAAAGCGGGATCAATCCAAGATCTACAATGAGCAGTTCTTC. The genes are TRBV9 and TRBJ2-1, with TRBD2 matching over 7 bases. The CDR3 length is 18 residues. After removal of 4 bases from V and 3 bases from J, the junction contained 16 bases not matched to a gene. The germline gives CDR1 SGDLS, CDR2 YYNGEE.

This clone was counted a single time. The V gene is TRBV3-1 (or the pseudogene TRBV3-2), the J gene TRBJ2-6; a weak D match, TRBD1 (6 bases). CDR1 is LGHDT and CDR2 is YNNKEL in the germline V gene (reference sequence). The CDR3 runs to 17 residues. Between the trimmed V and J ends, which lost 1 base and 2 bases, there was a span of 12 bases. The CDR3 reads CASSQGRGTPGANVLTF. The CDR3 DNA reads as TGTGCCAGCAGCCAAGGCAGGGGAACCCCTGGGGCCAACGTCCTGACTTTC.

V is TRBV3-1 (or the pseudogene TRBV3-2) and J is TRBJ2-3; 10 bases are shared with TRBD2. The germline CDR1 and CDR2 sequences are LGHDT and YNNKEL (reference sequence). The length of the CDR3 is 14 residues. J lost 7 bases, V lost 4 bases, and 5 bases had no gene match. This CDR3 is CASSLLAGVHTQYF. The DNA of the CDR3 is TGTGCCAGCAGCCTCCTAGCGGGAGTGCATACGCAGTATTTT.

The CDR3 loop reads CASSPTGTGLNTEAFF. The CDR3 bases are TGCGCCAGCAGCCCCACCGGGACAGGGCTGAACACTGAAGCTTTCTTT. The chain combines TRBV5-1 with TRBJ1-1, with TRBD1 matching over 9 bases. V shed 4 bases and J 0 bases; nucleotides not matched to a gene: 7. Germline V gene data show CDR1 as SGHRS and CDR2 as YFSETQ. The CDR3 spans 16 residues.

V is TRBV7-9 and J is TRBJ1-2, with 8 positions matching TRBD1. Germline CDR1 and CDR2: SEHNR and FQNEAQ (reference sequence). V lost 5 bases, J lost 0 bases, and 5 bases stayed unmatched. The CDR3 is made up of 15 amino acids. The CDR3 DNA reads TGTGCCAGCAGCCAAGGACAGGGCCCTAACTATGGCTACACCTTC. Amino acid sequence: CASSQGQGPNYGYTF.

The chain carries TRBV7-9 and TRBJ2-1; tentatively, D is TRBD2 (5 bases). The CDR3 loop spans 16 amino acids. Germline V lookup: CDR1 SEHNR, CDR2 FQNEAQ (reference sequence). V shed 0 bases and J shed 3 bases, with 12 bases lying between them. The CDR3 protein is CASSLARSGSYNEQFF. Written as DNA, the CDR3 is TGTGCCAGCAGCTTAGCTAGGAGCGGCAGCTACAATGAGCAGTTCTTC.

CDR3 sequence reads: CASRPRTLYNEQFF. The CDR3, as DNA: TGTGCCAGCAGACCGCGGACACTCTACAATGAGCAGTTCTTC. V is TRBV11-3 and J is TRBJ2-1; TRBD1 is a possible D gene (5 bases). V was cut by 6 bases and J by 3 bases, with 12 bases left in between. Germline V lookup: CDR1 SGHNT, CDR2 YENEEA. This CDR3 spans 14 amino acids.

This chain links TRBV4-2 with TRBJ2-7; D may be TRBD1 (5 bases). CDR3 length equals 13 residues. CDR1 LGHNA and CDR2 YNFKEQ come from the germline V gene. V shed 1 base and J shed 2 bases, with 6 bases lying between them. As DNA, the CDR3 is TGTGCCAGCAGCCAAGGACAGACCTACGAGCAGTACTTC. Translating gives CASSQGQTYEQYF.

This CDR3 is CASSFQFNQPQHF. CDR3 nucleotides: TGTGCCAGCAGTTTCCAGTTCAATCAGCCCCAGCATTTT. This chain uses TRBV27 with TRBJ1-5; D remains ambiguous. V dropped 3 bases and J dropped 3 bases, with 6 bases sitting between them. This CDR3 contains 13 residues. Germline CDR1 and CDR2: MNHEY and SMNVEV (reference sequence).

This chain connects TRBV11-2 to TRBJ2-3; 8 nucleotides match TRBD2. CDR1 and CDR2 from the germline V gene are SGHAT and FQNNGV. V gave up 5 bases and J gave up 0 bases; unmatched junction bases: 4. The CDR3 is 15 residues long. The CDR3 sequence is CASSQGLASTDTQYF. The DNA for the CDR3 is TGTGCCAGCAGCCAAGGACTAGCTAGCACAGATACGCAGTATTTT. The entire variable domain, with the rest obtained from reference TRBV11-2 and TRBJ2-3, is as follows: EAGVAQSPRYKIIEKRQSVAFWCNPISGHATLYWYQQILGQGPKLLIQFQNNGVVDDSQLPKDRFSAERLKGVDSTLKIQPAKLEDSAVYLCASSQGLASTDTQYFGPGTRLTVL.

The sample holds a few counts of this clone. Other DNA sequences in this sample translate to the same CDR3. This rearrangement joins TRBV5-4 to TRBJ2-7; maybe TRBD2 (6 bases). The germline V gene has CDR1 SGHNT and CDR2 YYREEE (reference sequence). This CDR3 is 14 amino acids long. The V and J ends lost 3 bases and 7 bases respectively, with 17 bases between them. CDR3 sequence (DNA): TGTGCCAGCAGCTCCGGGACTGGCTCTTGGGAGCAGTACTTC. Amino acid sequence: CASSSGTGSWEQYF.

This chain links TRBV3-1 (or the pseudogene TRBV3-2) with TRBJ1-1; tentatively, D is TRBD1 (6 bases). From germline, CDR1 is LGHDT and CDR2 YNNKEL (reference sequence). V was clipped by 4 bases and J by 3 bases, with 15 bases between them. CDR3 size: 15 residues. CDR3 sequence: CASSPGQPGDTEAFF. CDR3 DNA sequence: TGTGCCAGCAGCCCAGGACAGCCCGGGGACACTGAAGCTTTCTTT.

V is TRBV5-1 and J is TRBJ2-1, with TRBD1 matching 7 bases. The length of the CDR3 is 12 residues. CDR1 SGHRS and CDR2 YFSETQ come from the germline V gene. V lost 3 bases, J lost 12 bases, and 6 bases stayed unmatched. The CDR3 is CASSSTGEGQFF. CDR3 nucleotides: TGCGCCAGCAGCTCTACAGGGGAAGGGCAGTTCTTC.

The chain recombines TRBV28 with TRBJ2-1; the match to TRBD2 covers 10 bases. V was clipped by 5 bases and J by 6 bases; unmatched bases: 4. Looked up from germline, CDR1 is MDHEN and CDR2 is SYDVKM. The CDR3 is 14 residues long. Here the CDR3 reads CASSPRTSGNEQFF. Written as DNA, the CDR3 is TGTGCCAGCAGTCCCCGGACTAGCGGCAATGAGCAGTTCTTC.

This chain connects TRBV10-3 to TRBJ2-3; D is unclear. Trimming pared 4 bases from V and 0 bases from J, leaving 8 bases between. CDR1 and CDR2 from the germline V gene are ENHRY and SYGVKD. The CDR3 runs 14 residues. This CDR3 is CAISASLSTDTQYF. The CDR3 DNA sequence: TGTGCCATCAGTGCAAGCCTTAGCACAGATACGCAGTATTTT.

This chain connects TRBV6-2 or TRBV6-3 to TRBJ1-6; unclear D gene. CDR3 size: 19 residues. V was trimmed by 0 bases and J by 0 bases, leaving 15 bases between them. Per germline, CDR1 MNHEY and CDR2 SVGEGT. CDR3 DNA: TGTGCCAGCAGTTACTCTGCCGGAGGCCCGAGCTCCTATAATTCACCCCTCCACTTT. Translation: CASSYSAGGPSSYNSPLHF.

The chain employs TRBV28 and TRBJ2-7; the D gene is possibly TRBD1 (6 bases). The V and J ends lost 3 bases and 2 bases respectively, with 17 bases between them. The CDR3 has 16 amino acids. Germline CDR1 and CDR2: MDHEN and SYDVKM. This CDR3 reads CASSFRGRTAAYEQYF. The CDR3 DNA follows: TGTGCCAGCAGTTTTAGAGGCCGGACAGCCGCCTACGAGCAGTACTTC.

V usage is TRBV4-1 and J usage is TRBJ1-1; no reliable D call. The CDR3 extends over 17 amino acids. Per germline, CDR1 MGHRA and CDR2 YSYEKL. V was trimmed by 4 bases and J by 3 bases, leaving 21 bases between them. The CDR3 DNA follows: TGCGCCAGCAGCCTCCCCCGGGGAATCGGCCGGGACACTGAAGCTTTCTTT. Amino acids: CASSLPRGIGRDTEAFF.